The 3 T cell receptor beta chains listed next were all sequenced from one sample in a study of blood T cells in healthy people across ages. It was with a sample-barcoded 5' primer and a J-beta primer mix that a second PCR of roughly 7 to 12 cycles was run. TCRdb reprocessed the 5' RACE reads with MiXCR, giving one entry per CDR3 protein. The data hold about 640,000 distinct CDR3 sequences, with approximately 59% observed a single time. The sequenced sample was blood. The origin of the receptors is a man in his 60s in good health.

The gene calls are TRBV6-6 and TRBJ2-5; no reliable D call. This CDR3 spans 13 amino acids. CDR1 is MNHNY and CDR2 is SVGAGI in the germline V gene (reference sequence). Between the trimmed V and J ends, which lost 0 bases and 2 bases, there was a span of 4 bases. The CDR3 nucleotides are TGTGCCAGCAGTTACTCGGGGCAAGAGACCCAGTACTTC. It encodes CASSYSGQETQYF.

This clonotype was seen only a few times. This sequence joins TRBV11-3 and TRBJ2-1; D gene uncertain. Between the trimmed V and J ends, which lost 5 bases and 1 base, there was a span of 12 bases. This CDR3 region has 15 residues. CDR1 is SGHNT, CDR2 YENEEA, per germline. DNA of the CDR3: TGTGCCAGCAGCCCGACCGGGTTATCCTACAATGAGCAGTTCTTC. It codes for CASSPTGLSYNEQFF.

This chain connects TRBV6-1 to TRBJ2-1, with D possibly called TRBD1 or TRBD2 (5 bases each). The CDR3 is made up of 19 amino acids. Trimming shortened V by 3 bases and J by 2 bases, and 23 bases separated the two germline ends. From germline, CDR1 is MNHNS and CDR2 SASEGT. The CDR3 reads CASSESLGETVHPYNEQFF. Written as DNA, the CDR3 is TGTGCCAGCAGTGAGTCCCTCGGGGAGACAGTTCACCCCTACAATGAGCAGTTCTTC.